The 2 T cell receptor beta chains in this list originate from one sample, sequenced in a study of T-cell reconstitution after alpha-beta-depleted transplantation in children. The authors prepared the TCRbeta library with unique molecular identifiers. A single record per CDR3 protein comes from TCRdb applying MiXCR to the PCR reads. The table lists 200,000 or so distinct CDR3 sequences, 8.4% of them singletons, with approximately 34% in the top ten. Specimen: PBMCs, mostly from graft donor cells, collected 360 days after TCRalphabeta/CD19-depleted stem cell transplant. These receptors were collected from a male patient aged 2 to 9 who had a stem cell transplant for acute myeloid leukemia, so the T cells may come from the graft donor.

This clonotype has at least ten counts. The gene calls are TRBV28 and TRBJ1-2; 9 nucleotides align to TRBD1. CDR1 is MDHEN and CDR2 is SYDVKM in the germline V gene. The CDR3 totals 13 residues. V was pared by 6 bases and J by 8 bases, with 7 bases of the junction left unmatched. The CDR3 DNA follows: TGTGCCAGCAGCAAACAGGGGGCGCGGGGCTACACCTTC. Its protein is CASSKQGARGYTF.

The rearrangement joins TRBV5-1 to TRBJ2-3, with D hard to call. Trimming removed 1 base from V and 6 bases from J, with 6 bases in between. Germline CDR1 reads SGHRS; CDR2 reads YFSETQ. The CDR3 is 12 amino acids. CDR3 sequence: CASSLNFDTQYF. CDR3 coding DNA: TGCGCCAGCAGCTTGAACTTTGATACGCAGTATTTT.